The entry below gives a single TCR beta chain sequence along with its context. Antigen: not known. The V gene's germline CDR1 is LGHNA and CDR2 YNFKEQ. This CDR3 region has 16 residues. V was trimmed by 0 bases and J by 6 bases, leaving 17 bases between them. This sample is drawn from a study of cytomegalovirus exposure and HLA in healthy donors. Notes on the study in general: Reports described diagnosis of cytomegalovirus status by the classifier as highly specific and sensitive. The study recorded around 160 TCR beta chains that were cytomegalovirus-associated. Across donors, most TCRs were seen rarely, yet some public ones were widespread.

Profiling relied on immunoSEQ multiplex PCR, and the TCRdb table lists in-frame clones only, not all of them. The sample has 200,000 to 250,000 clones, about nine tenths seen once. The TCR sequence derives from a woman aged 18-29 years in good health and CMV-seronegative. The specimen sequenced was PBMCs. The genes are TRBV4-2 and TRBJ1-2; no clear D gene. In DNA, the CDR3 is TGTGCCAGCAGCCAAGAATTGGGTTTACCGAGGAATGGCTACACCTTC. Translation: CASSQELGLPRNGYTF.